A selection of T cell receptor beta chains follows, all from one sample in a study of T-cell memory formation after mild COVID-19. TCRdb reanalysed the 5' RACE reads using MiXCR and keeps one entry per CDR3 protein. The sample has fewer than 200,000 distinct CDR3 sequences; about 18% are singletons. The material sequenced was PBMCs or a T cell subset sorted from them (not recorded which). The receptors stem from a man younger than 35 who had mild COVID-19 (a few samples of this study predate the infection). Cell type and time point are not known. Each CDR3 is given with its conserved first and last residue. D genes are given only for firm matches. Not all rows give a size; the values are once, few, many and, for expanded clones, a class.

TRBV6-6	TRBJ2-5	-	-	TGTGCCAGCCAGAAGGCAGCCCAGGTGGGGGCCCAGTACTTC	CASQKAAQVGAQYF
TRBV6-6	TRBJ2-3	few	-	TGTGCCAGCAGTTACAGCGGGCGCGAGGATACGCAGTATTTT	CASSYSGREDTQYF
TRBV12-3/TRBV12-4	TRBJ2-3	few	-	TGTGCCAGCGATAAGGTACAGGGACCCGAGTCTGATACGCAGTATTTT	CASDKVQGPESDTQYF
TRBV7-9	TRBJ2-5	few	-	TGTGCCAGCAGCTTCGAGGGAGCGGAGACCCAGTACTTC	CASSFEGAETQYF
TRBV7-2	TRBJ2-5	-	-	TGTGCCAGCAGCTTCAGGCCTACAGGGGAGACCCAGTACTTC	CASSFRPTGETQYF
TRBV4-3	TRBJ1-6	few	-	TGCGCCAGCAGCCAAGATACCACGTCGGGGCGGTCACCCCTCCACTTT	CASSQDTTSGRSPLHF
TRBV6-2/TRBV6-3	TRBJ1-1	many	-	TGTGCCAGCAGCCATGCCTTGTTCAGAGGTGAAGCTTTCTTT	CASSHALFRGEAFF
TRBV5-1	TRBJ1-6	-	-	TGCGCCAGCAGCTTGCGGGGAGGCCAGGGAGTTCGGGGTTCACCCCTCCACTTT	CASSLRGGQGVRGSPLHF
TRBV18	TRBJ2-7	-	TRBD1	TGTGCCATCTCCCCGTCGGGACAGGGTCTCTACGAGCAGTACTTC	CAISPSGQGLYEQYF
TRBV7-2	TRBJ2-5	few	-	TGTGCCAGCAGCCCACGACGGTCAGGGGAGACCCAGTACTTC	CASSPRRSGETQYF
TRBV5-1	TRBJ2-7	few	-	TGCGCCAGCCGAAAAAACTACGAGCAGTACTTC	CASRKNYEQYF
TRBV20-1	TRBJ1-5	-	-	TGCAGTGCTGGGATGAATAGCAATCAGCCCCAGCATTTT	CSAGMNSNQPQHF
TRBV29-1	TRBJ1-1	-	TRBD1	TGCAGCGTAAAGGGACAGGGAAACACTGAAGCTTTCTTT	CSVKGQGNTEAFF
TRBV7-2	TRBJ1-5	few	-	TGTGCCAGCAGCCAAAGGGGGGGTCAGCCCCAGCATTTT	CASSQRGGQPQHF
TRBV11-2	TRBJ1-1	few	TRBD1	TGTGCCAGCACACCGTACAGGGGGAACACTGAAGCTTTCTTT	CASTPYRGNTEAFF
TRBV27	TRBJ2-4	few	-	TGTGCCTGCGCCGGAGGCGCGCTAGCCAAAAACATTCAGTACTTC	CACAGGALAKNIQYF